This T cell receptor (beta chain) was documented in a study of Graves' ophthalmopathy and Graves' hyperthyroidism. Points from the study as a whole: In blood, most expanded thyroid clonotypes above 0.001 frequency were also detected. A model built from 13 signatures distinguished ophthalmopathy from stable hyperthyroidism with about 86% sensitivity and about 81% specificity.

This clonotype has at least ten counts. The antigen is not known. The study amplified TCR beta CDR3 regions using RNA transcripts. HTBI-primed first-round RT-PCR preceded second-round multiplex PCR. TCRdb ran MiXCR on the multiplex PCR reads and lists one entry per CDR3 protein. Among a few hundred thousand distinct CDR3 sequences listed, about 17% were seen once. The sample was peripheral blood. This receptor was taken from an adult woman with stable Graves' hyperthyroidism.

CDR3 bases: TGTGCCACCAAGGACAGGGTTCCAGATACGCAGTATTTT. This gives the protein CATKDRVPDTQYF. V is TRBV27 and J is TRBJ2-3; 8 bases agree with TRBD1. The CDR3 has 13 residues. J gave up 4 bases and V 10 bases, and 7 bases lay outside the gene matches. In germline, CDR1 is MNHEY, CDR2 SMNVEV (reference sequence).